The 5 T cell receptor beta chains in this list originate from one sample, sequenced in a study of technical replicates of blood from several donors. Sequenced by immunoSEQ multiplex PCR; TCRdb stores in-frame clones only, minus some. The sample includes some 62,000 clones, approximately 87% seen only once; the top ten take 5.2%. Input material: PBMCs. These receptors originate from a human donor in good health. Some clones in this sample may be carry-over from other donors' samples.

V is TRBV7-8 and J is TRBJ1-2; D is perhaps TRBD1 (5 bases). V lost 2 bases, J lost 4 bases, and 11 bases lay in between. Germline CDR1 SGHVS, CDR2 FQNEAQ. The CDR3 is 14 residues long. DNA of the CDR3: TGTGCCAGCAGCTTAAGCAGGGATAGCTATGGCTACACCTTC. Protein sequence: CASSLSRDSYGYTF.

The chain recombines TRBV6-6 with TRBJ2-1; possible D gene TRBD1, 6 bases. The ends were cut back, 6 bases at V and 10 bases at J, with 25 bases in the middle. Germline loops: CDR1 MNHNY, CDR2 SVGAGI (reference sequence). This CDR3 comprises 16 residues. The chain's CDR3 is CASRNTGTPLPGEQFF. The CDR3 nucleotides are TGTGCCAGCAGAAATACCGGGACACCCCTCCCGGGGGAGCAGTTCTTC.

The chain employs TRBV7-2 and TRBJ2-7; 7 bases line up with TRBD1. V was clipped by 0 bases and J by 1 base; unmatched bases: 3. The CDR3 sequence is 15 residues long. Germline V gene sequence: CDR1 SGHTA, CDR2 FQGNSA. CDR3 sequence (DNA): TGTGCCAGCAGCTTAGCTCCGGGACAGTCCTACGAGCAGTACTTC. It encodes CASSLAPGQSYEQYF.

The gene calls are TRBV2 and TRBJ1-1, with TRBD1 matching over 9 bases. Per the germline V gene, CDR1 is SNHLY and CDR2 is FYNNEI. The V and J ends lost 9 bases and 0 bases, in that order; junction bases with no gene match: 5. CDR3 size: 14 residues. The CDR3 sequence: CASGQGRMNTEAFF. CDR3 nucleotide sequence: TGTGCCAGTGGACAGGGGCGAATGAACACTGAAGCTTTCTTT. Variable domain in full (rest from reference TRBV2 and TRBJ1-1): EPEVTQTPSHQVTQMGQEVILRCVPISNHLYFYWYRQILGQKVEFLVSFYNNEISEKSEIFDDQFSVERPDGSNFTLKIRSTKLEDSAMYFCASGQGRMNTEAFFGQGTRLTVV.

The chain couples TRBV7-9 to TRBJ2-7, with a tentative D call TRBD2 (6 bases). CDR1 and CDR2 (germline): SEHNR, FQNEAQ (reference sequence). V lost 5 bases to trimming and J lost 5 bases, with 22 bases between them. The CDR3 runs 16 residues. CDR3 coding DNA: TGTGCCAGCAGCCCAGGCCGGGGAGGCCGGAGGGACGAGCAGTACTTC. This sequence encodes CASSPGRGGRRDEQYF.